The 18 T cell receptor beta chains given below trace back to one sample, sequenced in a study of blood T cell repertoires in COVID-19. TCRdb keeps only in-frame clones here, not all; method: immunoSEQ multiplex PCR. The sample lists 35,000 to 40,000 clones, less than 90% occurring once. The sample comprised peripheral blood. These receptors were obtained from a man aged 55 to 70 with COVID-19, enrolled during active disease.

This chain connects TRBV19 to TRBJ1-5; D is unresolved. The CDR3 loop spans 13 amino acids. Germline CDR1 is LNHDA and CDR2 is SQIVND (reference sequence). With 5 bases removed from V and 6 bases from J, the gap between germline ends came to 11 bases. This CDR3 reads CASSGRKTQPQHF. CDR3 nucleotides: TGTGCCAGTAGTGGGCGAAAAACTCAGCCCCAGCATTTT.

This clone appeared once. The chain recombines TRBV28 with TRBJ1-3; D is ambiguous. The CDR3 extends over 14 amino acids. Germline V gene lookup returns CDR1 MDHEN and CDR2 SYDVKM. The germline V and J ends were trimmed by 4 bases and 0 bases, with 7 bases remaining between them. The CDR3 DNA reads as TGTGCCAGCAGTTCCTTCAGCTCTGGAAACACCATATATTTT. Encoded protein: CASSSFSSGNTIYF.

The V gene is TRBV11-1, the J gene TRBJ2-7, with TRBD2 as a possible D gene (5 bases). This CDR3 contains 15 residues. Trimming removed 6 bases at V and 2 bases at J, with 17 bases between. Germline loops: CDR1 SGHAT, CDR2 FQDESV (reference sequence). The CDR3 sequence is CASSSAGRTTYEQYF. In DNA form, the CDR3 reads TGTGCCAGCAGTTCTGCGGGCCGAACAACCTACGAGCAGTACTTC.

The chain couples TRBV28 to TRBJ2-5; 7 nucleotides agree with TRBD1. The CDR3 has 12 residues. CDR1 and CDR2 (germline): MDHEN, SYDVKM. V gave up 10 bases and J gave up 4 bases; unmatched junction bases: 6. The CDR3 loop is CATLTGLETQYF. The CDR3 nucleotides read TGTGCCACCCTGACAGGGTTAGAGACCCAGTACTTC. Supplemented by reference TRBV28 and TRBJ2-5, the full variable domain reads DVKVTQSSRYLVKRTGEKVFLECVQDMDHENMFWYRQDPGLGLRLIYFSYDVKMKEKGDIPEGYSVSREKKERFSLILESASTNQTSMYLCATLTGLETQYFGPGTRLLVL.

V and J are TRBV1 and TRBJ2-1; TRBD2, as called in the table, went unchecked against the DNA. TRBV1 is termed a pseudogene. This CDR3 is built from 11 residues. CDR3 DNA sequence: TGCACCAGCAGCCAGAGGGCTGAGCAGTTCTTC. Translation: CTSSQRAEQFF.

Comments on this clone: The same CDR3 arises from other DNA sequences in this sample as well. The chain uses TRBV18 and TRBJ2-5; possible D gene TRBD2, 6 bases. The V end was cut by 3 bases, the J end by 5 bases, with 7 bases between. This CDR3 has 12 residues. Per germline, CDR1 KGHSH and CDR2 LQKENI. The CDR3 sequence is CASSPGGETQYF. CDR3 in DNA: TGTGCCAGCTCACCCGGAGGGGAGACCCAGTACTTC. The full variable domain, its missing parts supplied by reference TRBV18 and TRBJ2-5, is NAGVMQNPRHLVRRRGQEARLRCSPMKGHSHVYWYRQLPEEGLKFMVYLQKENIIDESGMPKERFSAEFPKEGPSILRIQQVVRGDSAAYFCASSPGGETQYFGPGTRLLVL.

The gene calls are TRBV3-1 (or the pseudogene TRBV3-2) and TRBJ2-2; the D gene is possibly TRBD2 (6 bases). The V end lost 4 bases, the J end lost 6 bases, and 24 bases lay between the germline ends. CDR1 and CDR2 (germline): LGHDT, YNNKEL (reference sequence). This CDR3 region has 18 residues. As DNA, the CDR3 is TGTGCCAGCAGCCCTCGAAGCCCCGGGACTGGGCTTTCCGGGGAGCTGTTTTTT. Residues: CASSPRSPGTGLSGELFF.

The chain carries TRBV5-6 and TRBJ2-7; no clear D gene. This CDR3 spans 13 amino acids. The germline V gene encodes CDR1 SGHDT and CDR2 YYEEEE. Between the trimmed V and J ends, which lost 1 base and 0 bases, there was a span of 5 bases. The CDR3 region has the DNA TGTGCCAGCAGCTTGTACAGCTCCTACGAGCAGTACTTC. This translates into CASSLYSSYEQYF.

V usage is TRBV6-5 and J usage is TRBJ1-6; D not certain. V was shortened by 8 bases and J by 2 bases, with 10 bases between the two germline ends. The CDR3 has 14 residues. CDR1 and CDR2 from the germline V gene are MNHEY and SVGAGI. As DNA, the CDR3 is TGTGCCAGCTCGGCAGGTCCCTATAATTCACCCCTCCACTTT. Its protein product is CASSAGPYNSPLHF.

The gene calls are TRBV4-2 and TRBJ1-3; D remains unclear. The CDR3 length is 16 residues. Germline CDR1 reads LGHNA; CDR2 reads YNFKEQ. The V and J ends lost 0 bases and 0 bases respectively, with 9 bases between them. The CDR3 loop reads CASSQDLASSGNTIYF. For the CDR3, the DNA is TGTGCCAGCAGCCAAGATTTGGCCAGCTCTGGAAACACCATATATTTT.

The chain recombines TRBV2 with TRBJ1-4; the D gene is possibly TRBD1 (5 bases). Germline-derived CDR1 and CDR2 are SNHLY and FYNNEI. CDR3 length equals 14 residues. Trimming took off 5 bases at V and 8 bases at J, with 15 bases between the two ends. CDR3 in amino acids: CASSPDSLGEKLFF. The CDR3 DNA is TGTGCCAGCAGTCCTGACAGCTTAGGGGAAAAACTGTTTTTT.

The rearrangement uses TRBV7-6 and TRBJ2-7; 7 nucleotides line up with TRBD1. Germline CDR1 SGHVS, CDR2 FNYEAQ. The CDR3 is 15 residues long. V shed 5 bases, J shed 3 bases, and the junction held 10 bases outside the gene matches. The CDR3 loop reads CASSPRDRLVYEQYF. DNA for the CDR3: TGTGCCAGCAGCCCCCGGGACAGACTTGTCTACGAGCAGTACTTC.

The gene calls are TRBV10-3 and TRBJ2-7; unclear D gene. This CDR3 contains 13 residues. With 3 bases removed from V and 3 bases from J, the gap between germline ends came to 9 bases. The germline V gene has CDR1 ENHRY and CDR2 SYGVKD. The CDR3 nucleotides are TGTGCCATCAGTGACCTTTCGGGCTACGAGCAGTACTTC. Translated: CAISDLSGYEQYF.

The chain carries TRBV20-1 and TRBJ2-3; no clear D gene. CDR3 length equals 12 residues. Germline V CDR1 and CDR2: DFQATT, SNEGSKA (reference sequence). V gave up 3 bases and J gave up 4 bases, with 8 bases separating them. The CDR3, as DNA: TGCAGTGCTAGTGTACGGGCAGATACGCAGTATTTT. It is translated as CSASVRADTQYF.

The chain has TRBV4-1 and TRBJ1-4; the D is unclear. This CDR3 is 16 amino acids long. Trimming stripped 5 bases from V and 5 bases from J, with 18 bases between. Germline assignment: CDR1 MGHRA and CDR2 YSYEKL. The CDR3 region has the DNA TGCGCCAGCAGCGCAGTTTCGAGAGACGGGAATGAAAAACTGTTTTTT. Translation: CASSAVSRDGNEKLFF.

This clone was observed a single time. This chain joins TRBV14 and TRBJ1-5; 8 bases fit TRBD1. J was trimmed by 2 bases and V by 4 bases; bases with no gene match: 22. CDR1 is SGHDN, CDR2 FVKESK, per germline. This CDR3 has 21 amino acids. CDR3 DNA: TGTGCCAGCAGCCCCCACCAAGATATATTCGCAGGGGGCGACGGCAATCAGCCCCAGCATTTT. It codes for CASSPHQDIFAGGDGNQPQHF.

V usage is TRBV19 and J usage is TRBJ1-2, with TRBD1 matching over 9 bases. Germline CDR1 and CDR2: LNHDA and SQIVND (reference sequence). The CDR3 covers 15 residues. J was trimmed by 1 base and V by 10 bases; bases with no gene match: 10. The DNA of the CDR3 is TGTGCCACTTGGGACAGGGTTAAAAGTAACTATGGCTACACCTTC. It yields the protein CATWDRVKSNYGYTF.

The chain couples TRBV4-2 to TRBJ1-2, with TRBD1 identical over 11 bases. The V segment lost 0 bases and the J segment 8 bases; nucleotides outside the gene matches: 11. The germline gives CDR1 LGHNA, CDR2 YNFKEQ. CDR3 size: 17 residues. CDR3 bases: TGTGCCAGCAGCCAAGACGTTAGGGACAGGGGGACGAGGGGCTACACCTTC. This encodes CASSQDVRDRGTRGYTF.